Presented here are 23 T cell receptor beta chains from one specimen sequenced in a study of cytomegalovirus exposure and HLA in healthy donors. Researchers ran the PCR with 60 Vbeta and 13 Jbeta primers. Generated by immunoSEQ multiplex PCR, the TCRdb table keeps only in-frame clones and is missing some. Of 150,000 or so clones listed, 75% were seen once; the top ten hold around 7.7%. Sequencing used PBMCs. Receptors were obtained from a woman in her thirties or forties in good health and CMV-seropositive.

This clone was counted a few times. The chain joins TRBV7-2 to TRBJ2-6, with TRBD1 matching over 9 bases. From germline, CDR1 is SGHTA and CDR2 FQGNSA. The CDR3 runs to 16 residues. V gave up 5 bases and J gave up 0 bases; unmatched junction bases: 2. In DNA form, the CDR3 reads TGTGCCAGCAGCGAGACAGGGGGCTCTGGGGCCAACGTCCTGACTTTC. Its protein product is CASSETGGSGANVLTF.

The chain recombines TRBV11-2 with TRBJ1-6; 7 bases are shared with TRBD1. This CDR3 is built from 15 residues. The junction had 6 bases not matched to a gene; V was cut back by 5 bases and J by 5 bases. Germline V CDR1 and CDR2: SGHAT, FQNNGV. Here the CDR3 DNA reads TGTGCCAGCAGCACAGGGACAGCCGATAATTCACCCCTCCACTTT. Its protein is CASSTGTADNSPLHF.

The chain joins TRBV10-3 to TRBJ1-4; a possible D gene is TRBD1 (5 bases). Per the germline V gene, CDR1 is ENHRY and CDR2 is SYGVKD. Trimming left V 6 bases short and J 8 bases short, with 19 bases between. The CDR3 contains 15 residues. The CDR3 bases are TGTGCCATCAGCGCCACGACAGCCCGGAACGAAAAACTGTTTTTT. This translates into CAISATTARNEKLFF.

The rearrangement joins TRBV27 to TRBJ1-6, with 9 bases matching TRBD1. CDR1 is MNHEY and CDR2 is SMNVEV in the germline V gene (reference sequence). The CDR3 is made up of 16 amino acids. With 3 bases clipped from V and 9 bases from J, the junction kept 9 bases outside the gene matches. The CDR3 protein is CASSFQTGGAGSPLHF. CDR3 DNA: TGTGCCAGCAGTTTTCAAACAGGGGGCGCGGGTTCACCCCTCCACTTT.

The CDR3 bases are TGTGCCAGCTCACCACTACAGGGGGCTGAAGAGCCCATATATTTT. It yields the protein CASSPLQGAEEPIYF. This chain connects TRBV18 to TRBJ1-3; 9 bases match TRBD1. Looked up from germline, CDR1 is KGHSH and CDR2 is LQKENI. The CDR3 has 15 amino acids. With 1 base clipped from V and 11 bases from J, the junction kept 9 bases outside the gene matches. The full variable domain, completed using reference TRBV18 and TRBJ1-3, is NAGVMQNPRHLVRRRGQEARLRCSPMKGHSHVYWYRQLPEEGLKFMVYLQKENIIDESGMPKERFSAEFPKEGPSILRIQQVVRGDSAAYFCASSPLQGAEEPIYFGEGSWLTVV.

This clone was seen a single time. The chain combines TRBV6-5 with TRBJ2-2; no firm D call. The CDR3 contains 15 residues. Trimming took off 2 bases at V and 4 bases at J, with 11 bases between the two ends. In germline, CDR1 is MNHEY, CDR2 SVGAGI. CDR3 residues: CASSYVGGITGELFF. The CDR3 DNA reads as TGTGCCAGCAGTTACGTTGGCGGAATCACCGGGGAGCTGTTTTTT.

This clone was recorded a few times. V and J are TRBV5-1 and TRBJ1-2; D might be TRBD1 (6 bases). Germline CDR1 SGHRS, CDR2 YFSETQ. Trimming pared 0 bases from V and 4 bases from J, leaving 16 bases between. CDR3 length: 16 amino acids. The CDR3 DNA is TGCGCCAGCAGCTTGGTAGGGGGATCCACCTCCTATGGCTACACCTTC. Protein product: CASSLVGGSTSYGYTF.

The chain combines TRBV19 with TRBJ1-4; perhaps TRBD1 as D (6 bases). CDR3 length: 14 amino acids. The V end was cut by 10 bases, the J end by 0 bases, with 12 bases between. CDR1 is LNHDA, CDR2 SQIVND, per germline (reference sequence). The CDR3 nucleotides are TGTGCCACCCGGGACACTGCAACTAATGAAAAACTGTTTTTT. This codes for CATRDTATNEKLFF.

This clone occurred a few times. This sample includes further DNA sequences coding for the same CDR3. V usage is TRBV6-5 and J usage is TRBJ2-7; possible D gene TRBD1, 6 bases. There are 13 residues in the CDR3. V lost 0 bases, J lost 3 bases, and 6 bases lay in between. Germline V lookup: CDR1 MNHEY, CDR2 SVGAGI. CDR3 sequence: CASSYSQGYEQYF. The CDR3 DNA sequence: TGTGCCAGCAGTTACTCACAGGGCTACGAGCAGTACTTC.

The chain is built from TRBV7-9 and TRBJ1-1, with D tentatively TRBD1 (6 bases). The CDR3 sequence is 15 residues long. The germline V gene has CDR1 SEHNR and CDR2 FQNEAQ (reference sequence). V dropped 4 bases and J dropped 2 bases, with 14 bases sitting between them. In DNA, the CDR3 is TGTGCCAGCAGCTCCGGCGGCAGGGGTAACACTGAAGCTTTCTTT. Its translation: CASSSGGRGNTEAFF. The full variable domain, rest sourced from reference TRBV7-9 and TRBJ1-1, is DTGVSQNPRHKITKRGQNVTFRCDPISEHNRLYWYRQTLGQGPEFLTYFQNEAQLEKSRLLSDRFSAERPKGSFSTLEIQRTEQGDSAMYLCASSSGGRGNTEAFFGQGTRLTVV.

The chain links TRBV5-1 to TRBJ1-1; D ambiguous. This CDR3 region has 13 residues. Trimming left V 4 bases short and J 1 base short, with 8 bases between. Germline V lookup: CDR1 SGHRS, CDR2 YFSETQ. The CDR3 protein is CASSRLGNTEAFF. The CDR3 region has the DNA TGCGCCAGCAGCAGGCTAGGGAACACTGAAGCTTTCTTT.

The gene calls are TRBV5-5 and TRBJ2-6; 12 nucleotides match TRBD2. Germline lookup yields CDR1 SGHKS and CDR2 YYEKEE (reference sequence). Trimming took 0 bases from V and 2 from J; bases not matched to a gene: 3. The CDR3 spans 18 residues. The CDR3 nucleotides read TGTGCCAGCAGCTTGGTGACTAGCGGGAGTGCTGGGGCCAACGTCCTGACTTTC. Encoded protein: CASSLVTSGSAGANVLTF.

This sequence joins TRBV5-1 and TRBJ2-1; perhaps TRBD2 as D (6 bases). Germline V gene lookup returns CDR1 SGHRS and CDR2 YFSETQ. V was clipped by 0 bases and J by 6 bases, with 10 bases between them. The CDR3 extends over 14 amino acids. Here the CDR3 reads CASSLVGGGNEQFF. CDR3 DNA: TGCGCCAGCAGCTTGGTTGGGGGAGGCAATGAGCAGTTCTTC.

The rearrangement links TRBV14 to TRBJ2-1; tentatively, D is TRBD2 (5 bases). V lost 1 base and J lost 1, with 5 bases in between. Germline CDR1 and CDR2: SGHDN and FVKESK. This CDR3 contains 14 residues. CDR3 protein: CASSQAGSYNEQFF. The CDR3 nucleotides are TGTGCCAGCAGCCAAGCGGGATCCTACAATGAGCAGTTCTTC.

This clone has a single count. V is TRBV30 and J is TRBJ2-1, with TRBD2 matching over 15 bases. V was pared by 2 bases and J by 1 base, with 6 bases of the junction left unmatched. The CDR3 is made up of 18 amino acids. Germline V lookup: CDR1 GTSNPN, CDR2 SVGIG (reference sequence). The CDR3 sequence is CAWSPGTSGRLSYNEQFF. CDR3 DNA sequence: TGTGCCTGGAGTCCTGGGACTAGCGGGAGGCTTTCCTACAATGAGCAGTTCTTC.

The chain carries TRBV5-1 and TRBJ1-2; the D gene is possibly TRBD1 (5 bases). The CDR3 contains 17 residues. V was trimmed by 0 bases and J by 8 bases, leaving 23 bases between them. CDR1 is SGHRS and CDR2 is YFSETQ in the germline V gene. CDR3: CASSLGGGPGQTQGYTF. The CDR3 DNA is TGCGCCAGCAGCTTGGGGGGAGGGCCAGGACAAACGCAAGGCTACACCTTC.

V is TRBV5-4 and J is TRBJ1-1; TRBD1 aligns across 7 bases. This CDR3 has 16 amino acids. Trimming took 7 bases from V and 1 from J; bases not matched to a gene: 13. Germline assignment: CDR1 SGHNT and CDR2 YYREEE (reference sequence). The CDR3 protein is CASYSLKGAGNTEAFF. The CDR3 DNA reads as TGTGCCAGCTACAGCTTAAAGGGGGCGGGGAACACTGAAGCTTTCTTT.

This clone was observed once. The chain links TRBV30 to TRBJ1-1; no definite D call. This CDR3 comprises 13 residues. From germline, CDR1 is GTSNPN and CDR2 SVGIG (reference sequence). V was cut by 2 bases and J by 0 bases, with 7 bases left in between. The CDR3 DNA is TGTGCCTGGAGTCTGGAGATGAACACTGAAGCTTTCTTT. Translating it yields CAWSLEMNTEAFF. The full variable domain, in which reference TRBV30 and TRBJ1-1 provide the parts outside the CDR3, is SQTIHQWPATLVQPVGSPLSLECTVEGTSNPNLYWYRQAAGRGLQLLFYSVGIGQISSEVPQNLSASRPQDRQFILSSKKLLLSDSGFYLCAWSLEMNTEAFFGQGTRLTVV.

This clone appeared a few times. This chain uses TRBV7-3 with TRBJ2-2; possibly TRBD2 for D (5 bases). With 2 bases removed from V and 2 bases from J, the gap between germline ends came to 9 bases. Per the germline V gene, CDR1 is SGHTA and CDR2 is FQGTGA. This CDR3 spans 15 amino acids. The CDR3 DNA is TGTGCCAGCAGCTTAGCTACGGGAAACACCGGGGAGCTGTTTTTT. It specifies CASSLATGNTGELFF.

This clone has only one observation. The chain recombines TRBV4-1 with TRBJ2-3, with D perhaps matching TRBD2 (6 bases). Between the trimmed V and J ends, which lost 2 bases and 4 bases, there was a span of 34 bases. The V gene's germline CDR1 is MGHRA and CDR2 YSYEKL. CDR3 length: 22 amino acids. DNA of the CDR3: TGCGCCAGCAGCCAATACCCTCCCATACTGGAGGGATTGAGCACGGGCCCAGATACGCAGTATTTT. Its translation is CASSQYPPILEGLSTGPDTQYF.

The chain couples TRBV19 to TRBJ2-1, with D perhaps TRBD2 (5 bases). The germline V gene has CDR1 LNHDA and CDR2 SQIVND (reference sequence). Trimming took 1 base from V and 8 from J, leaving 9 bases between them. The CDR3 consists of 13 residues. CDR3 region: CASSIGSSYEQFF. In nucleotides, the CDR3 is TGTGCCAGTAGTATAGGGTCTAGCTATGAGCAGTTCTTC.

This chain links TRBV7-2 with TRBJ2-1; D is unclear. Germline assignment: CDR1 SGHTA and CDR2 FQGNSA. V was shortened by 2 bases and J by 10 bases, with 12 bases between the two germline ends. This CDR3 spans 13 amino acids. CDR3 DNA: TGTGCCAGCAGCTTACCCCTAGGTGGGGAGCAGTTCTTC. Translating it yields CASSLPLGGEQFF.

The chain joins TRBV28 to TRBJ2-3, with D perhaps matching TRBD1 (7 bases). Germline CDR1 MDHEN, CDR2 SYDVKM. The V end lost 6 bases, the J end lost 7 bases, and 20 bases lay between the germline ends. The CDR3 is made up of 15 amino acids. The CDR3 DNA reads TGTGCCAGCAGCACCGCGGGGCAGGGGGTGCATACGCAGTATTTT. Encoded protein: CASSTAGQGVHTQYF.